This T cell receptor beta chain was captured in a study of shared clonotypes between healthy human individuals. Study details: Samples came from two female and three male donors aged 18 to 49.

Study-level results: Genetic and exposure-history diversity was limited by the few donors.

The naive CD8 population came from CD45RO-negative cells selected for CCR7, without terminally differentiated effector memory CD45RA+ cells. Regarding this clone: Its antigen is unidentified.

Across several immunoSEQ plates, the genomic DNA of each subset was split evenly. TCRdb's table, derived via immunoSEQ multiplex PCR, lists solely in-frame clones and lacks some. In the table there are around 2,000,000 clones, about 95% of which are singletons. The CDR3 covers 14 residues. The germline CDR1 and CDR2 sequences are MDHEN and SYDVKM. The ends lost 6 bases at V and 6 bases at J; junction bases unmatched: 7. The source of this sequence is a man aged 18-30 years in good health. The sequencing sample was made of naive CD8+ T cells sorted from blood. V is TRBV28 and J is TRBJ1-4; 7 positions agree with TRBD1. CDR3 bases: TGTGCCAGCAGACAACAGGGGTGGGATGAAAAACTGTTTTTT. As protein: CASRQQGWDEKLFF.